This T cell receptor beta chain is from a study of shared clonotypes between healthy human individuals. Study-level findings and limits: Relative to memory subsets, naive subsets generally showed larger estimated richness.

In the naive CD8 group, cells lacked CD45RO and were positively selected for CCR7, so terminally differentiated effector memory CD45RA+ cells were left out. Each sample came from a Caucasian adult donor living in Nashville, Tennessee. Execution of the assay was at deep level. Original handling: Quality scores were absent from the junction-only immunoSEQ sequences, so filtering differed. Assay used: immunoSEQ multiplex PCR; TCRdb lists only in-frame clones, some missing. Clone size and the V and J calls come from that table; the DNA yielded D and trimming. There are over 2,000,000 clones in the sample; over 85% occur only once, and over 1.5% lies in the top ten. The table lists this clone with a count of one. Its antigen is unknown. The CDR3 covers 18 residues. The trim removed 4 bases at V and 5 bases at J, leaving 17 bases unmatched. Germline values: CDR1 SGDLS, CDR2 YYNGEE.

The genes are TRBV9 and TRBJ2-5, with 10 bases identical to TRBD1. The origin of this receptor is a man aged 18 to 29 in good health. Some clones in this sample may be carry-over from other donors' samples. The source material was naive CD8+ T cells from PBMCs. CDR3 region: CASSTADRGYPMRETQYF. CDR3 DNA: TGTGCCAGCAGCACCGCGGACAGGGGGTATCCAATGCGGGAGACCCAGTACTTC.